This T cell receptor beta chain was documented in a study of technical replicates of blood from several donors. This table comes from immunoSEQ multiplex PCR, and its TCRdb copy is limited to in-frame clones, with some not included. The table has roughly 80,000 clones, roughly 94% seen once; the top ten hold 0.38%. The V segment lost 6 bases and the J segment 1 base; nucleotides outside the gene matches: 2. The germline V gene has CDR1 SGHAT and CDR2 FQNNGV. This CDR3 has 13 amino acids. The sequence was collected from a human donor in good health. The sample consisted of T cells isolated from PBMCs. This chain links TRBV11-2 with TRBJ1-1; 7 bases match TRBD1. CDR3 DNA sequence: TGTGCCAGCAGTCGACAGGGGAACACTGAAGCTTTCTTT. Translating it yields CASSRQGNTEAFF.